The present entry profiles one T cell receptor beta chain with its context. CDR1 and CDR2 from the germline V gene are SGHKS and YYEKEE (reference sequence). Trimming took off 4 bases at V and 6 bases at J, with 14 bases between the two ends. This CDR3 is 13 amino acids long. These data are taken from a study of control samples from healthy donors and cancer patients. Using immunoSEQ multiplex PCR, the repertoire was profiled, and TCRdb retains in-frame clones only, with some absent. The repertoire has 150,000 to 200,000 clones, around 88% of them found once; the top ten carry roughly 1.7%. The V and J genes are TRBV5-5 and TRBJ2-7; D possibly matches TRBD1 or TRBD2 (5 bases each). This sequence was found in a man between 18 and 29 years old in good health. The material sequenced was blood. The CDR3 loop reads CASSTGALVEQYF. CDR3 bases: TGTGCCAGCAGCACCGGGGCTCTAGTCGAGCAGTACTTC.